These 14 T cell receptor beta chains were sequenced from one sample in a study of cytomegalovirus exposure and HLA in healthy donors (dated by TCRdb to about 2017). The library was prepared using the immunoSEQ multiplex PCR assay. TCRdb obtained this table from immuneACCESS and retained in-frame rearrangements with V and J assigned. These tables miss some clones; where compared with another copy, unresolved V genes account for less than half of the shortfall, and the remainder is unexplained. Here the sample has about 150,000 clones; approximately 90% occur a single time. Roughly 0.7% of the sample is taken by the ten largest. Source material: PBMCs. The receptors originated from a young man in good health and CMV-seronegative.

V usage is TRBV15 and J usage is TRBJ1-5; D is uncertain. This CDR3 contains 13 residues. V shed 1 base and J shed 9 bases, with 10 bases lying between them. Germline V lookup: CDR1 LNHNV, CDR2 YYDKDF (reference sequence). CDR3 loop: CATSRGVGGPQHF. CDR3 nucleotides: TGTGCCACCAGCAGAGGGGTGGGAGGGCCCCAGCATTTT.

This clone was seen a single time. The gene calls are TRBV5-4 and TRBJ2-2; D ambiguous. Germline V gene lookup returns CDR1 SGHNT and CDR2 YYREEE (reference sequence). V lost 3 bases, J lost 5 bases, and 5 bases lay in between. This CDR3 spans 12 amino acids. The CDR3 nucleotides are TGTGCCAGCAGCTCCTCGACCGGGGAGCTGTTTTTT. Protein product: CASSSSTGELFF.

This chain connects TRBV19 to TRBJ1-5; possible D gene TRBD1, 5 bases. Trimming removed 3 bases at V and 3 bases at J, with 12 bases between. This CDR3 spans 15 amino acids. The germline V gene has CDR1 LNHDA and CDR2 SQIVND (reference sequence). CDR3 in amino acids: CASSILGESNQPQHF. The DNA of the CDR3 is TGTGCCAGTAGTATTCTAGGGGAATCCAATCAGCCCCAGCATTTT.

The chain uses TRBV30 and TRBJ2-1; 10 bases are a match to TRBD2. The germline gives CDR1 GTSNPN, CDR2 SVGIG (reference sequence). Losses at the gene ends were 4 bases for V and 6 bases for J; bases not matched to a gene: 6. This CDR3 contains 14 residues. The CDR3 bases are TGTGCCTGGAAGGCTAGCGGGAGCCCCAATGAGCAGTTCTTC. Translation gives CAWKASGSPNEQFF.

The gene calls are TRBV19 and TRBJ1-4; TRBD1 agrees at 7 bases. CDR1 is LNHDA, CDR2 SQIVND, per germline (reference sequence). Trimming at V came to 5 bases and at J to 3 bases, leaving 9 bases not matched to a gene. The CDR3 consists of 16 residues. The CDR3 DNA reads as TGTGCCAGTAGTCGACCCCCGGGACAGCCTAATGAAAAACTGTTTTTT. Protein sequence: CASSRPPGQPNEKLFF.

The J gene is TRBJ1-2, the V gene TRBV7-2, with a tentative D call TRBD1 (6 bases). CDR3 length: 14 amino acids. Trimming pared 4 bases from V and 6 bases from J, leaving 15 bases between. The germline V gene encodes CDR1 SGHTA and CDR2 FQGNSA. The CDR3 sequence: CASSSRGAGDGYTF. CDR3 in DNA: TGTGCCAGCAGCTCCCGAGGGGCAGGGGATGGCTACACCTTC.

The chain has TRBV19 and TRBJ1-1; 7 bases line up with TRBD1. V was clipped by 1 base and J by 6 bases; unmatched bases: 5. CDR1 and CDR2 (germline): LNHDA, SQIVND (reference sequence). The CDR3 has 14 residues. This CDR3 reads CASSIASGGPEAFF. Here the CDR3 DNA reads TGTGCCAGTAGTATAGCTTCAGGGGGTCCTGAAGCTTTCTTT.

The rearrangement uses TRBV7-8 and TRBJ1-5; TRBD1 aligns across 8 bases. The CDR3 consists of 14 residues. Trimming at V came to 5 bases and at J to 4 bases, leaving 4 bases not matched to a gene. The germline gives CDR1 SGHVS, CDR2 FQNEAQ. The CDR3 nucleotides are TGTGCCAGCAGCCCTCGGACAGGGAATCAGCCCCAGCATTTT. It codes for CASSPRTGNQPQHF.

This clone has a count of ten or more. The V and J genes are TRBV27 and TRBJ2-7; D possibly corresponds to TRBD1 (6 bases). This CDR3 comprises 13 residues. CDR1 is MNHEY and CDR2 is SMNVEV in the germline V gene (reference sequence). V was pared by 6 bases and J by 1 base, with 10 bases between. CDR3 coding DNA: TGTGCCAGCAGGCAACAGGGTTCCTACGAGCAGTACGTC. Translation gives CASRQQGSYEQYV.

This clone was picked up one time. J is TRBJ2-5 and V is TRBV7-9; 12 nucleotides line up with TRBD1. From germline, CDR1 is SEHNR and CDR2 FQNEAQ (reference sequence). The ends lost 0 bases at V and 5 bases at J; junction bases unmatched: 4. The CDR3 length is 16 residues. Here the CDR3 reads CASSLAGQGAGETQYF. The CDR3 nucleotides are TGTGCCAGCAGCTTAGCGGGACAGGGGGCTGGGGAGACCCAGTACTTC.

The V call is TRBV5-8, the J call TRBJ1-5; 7 nucleotides align to TRBD1. This CDR3 contains 15 residues. Germline V lookup: CDR1 SGHTS, CDR2 YDEGEE. With V trimmed by 1 base and J by 5 bases, 6 bases remained unmatched. The CDR3: CASSLPDREYQPQHF. As DNA, the CDR3 is TGTGCCAGCAGCTTGCCCGACAGGGAGTATCAGCCCCAGCATTTT.

The chain joins TRBV5-1 to TRBJ2-3; 8 nucleotides align to TRBD1. V shed 6 bases, J shed 5 bases, and the junction held 20 bases outside the gene matches. The germline V gene has CDR1 SGHRS and CDR2 YFSETQ. This CDR3 is 18 amino acids long. CDR3 nucleotides: TGCGCCAGCACCCCGTGGTTCTCCGGGCAGGGGGCCGGAGATACGCAGTATTTT. Translation gives CASTPWFSGQGAGDTQYF.

Here the CDR3 DNA reads TGCGCCAGCAGCTTGTTTGGGGAGGTGAACACTGAAGCTTTCTTT. Translated, it gives CASSLFGEVNTEAFF. This chain connects TRBV5-1 to TRBJ1-1; no definite D call. Germline V gives CDR1 SGHRS, CDR2 YFSETQ. This CDR3 spans 15 amino acids. The V gene lost 1 base and the J gene lost 0 bases, with 10 bases spanning the gap.

V usage is TRBV6-6 and J usage is TRBJ1-3, with TRBD1 as a possible D gene (5 bases). The CDR3 is 15 residues long. CDR1 and CDR2 (germline): MNHNY, SVGAGI (reference sequence). The V end lost 5 bases, the J end lost 1 base, and 12 bases lay between the germline ends. The CDR3 nucleotides read TGTGCCAGCAGTCGCAGGGAAGGGTCTGGAAACACCATATATTTT. As protein: CASSRREGSGNTIYF.